This T cell receptor beta chain was observed in a study of Ad26.COV2.S vaccination and SARS-CoV-2 variants. Overall study context: Ad26.COV2.S was injected intramuscularly once or twice, 56 days apart.

The germline gives CDR1 LGHDT, CDR2 YNNKEL (reference sequence). The CDR3 has 15 amino acids. The V end lost 4 bases, the J end lost 5 bases, and 15 bases lay between the germline ends. Method: immunoSEQ multiplex PCR; TCRdb's copy keeps in-frame clones and lacks some. The data hold about 500,000 clones, with about nine tenths observed a single time. Described treatment: 19 received Ad26.COV2.S at low or high dose, single or two shots; several received placebo; per-sample allocation not given. Day 63 after the first vaccine or placebo injection was the time point for sampling. Concerning this clone itself: Its antigen is not identified.

Whole-study results and caveats: The analyses of TCR breadth and depth may have understated the size of total T cell responses.

The sequence came from a person between 18 and 59 years old who received the Ad26.COV2.S COVID-19 vaccine or a placebo. The gene calls are TRBV3-1 (or the pseudogene TRBV3-2) and TRBJ1-5, with D possibly matching TRBD1 (5 bases). The sequences come from peripheral blood, collected in a trial of Ad26.COV2.S vaccine versus placebo. The CDR3 spells CASSPSWWGDQPQHF. CDR3 nucleotide sequence: TGTGCCAGCAGCCCGTCCTGGTGGGGGGATCAGCCCCAGCATTTT.